What follows are 17 T cell receptor beta chains derived from one specimen sequenced in a study of chemoradiotherapy in HPV16-positive cancers (dated by TCRdb to between 2020 and 2023). Preparation of the library involved the immunoSEQ multiplex PCR assay. TCRdb mirrors the immuneACCESS table, restricted to in-frame sequences. Some clones are absent from its copies; in checked studies, under half trace to an unresolved V gene, and the reason for the others is unknown. This sample is represented by tens of thousands of clones; about 88% of them were singletons. The leading ten clones occupy around 5% of the sample. Sequenced here: blood, sampled from a patient who underwent chemoradiotherapy. All receptors derive from a human donor with HPV-associated anogenital cancer.

J is TRBJ2-1 and V is TRBV7-6, with a possible D match to TRBD2 (7 bases). The CDR3 runs to 15 residues. V lost 5 bases, J lost 9 bases, and 20 bases lay in between. Looked up from germline, CDR1 is SGHVS and CDR2 is FNYEAQ. The CDR3 reads CASSPARGPSGEQFF. As DNA, the CDR3 is TGTGCCAGCAGCCCGGCGCGGGGGCCCTCTGGTGAGCAGTTCTTC.

V and J are TRBV19 and TRBJ2-2; D uncertain. V was cut by 3 bases and J by 3 bases, with 11 bases left in between. In germline, CDR1 is LNHDA, CDR2 SQIVND (reference sequence). CDR3 length equals 15 residues. CDR3 residues: CASSMSNLHTGELFF. In DNA form, the CDR3 reads TGTGCCAGTAGTATGTCTAACCTCCACACCGGGGAGCTGTTTTTT. The entire variable domain, with the rest obtained from reference TRBV19 and TRBJ2-2, is as follows: DGGITQSPKYLFRKEGQNVTLSCEQNLNHDAMYWYRQDPGQGLRLIYYSQIVNDFQKGDIAEGYSVSREKKESFPLTVTSAQKNPTAFYLCASSMSNLHTGELFFGEGSRLTVL.

The CDR3 DNA reads as TGTGCCAGCAGTTCCTTTGGAGGCCTCTATGGCTACACCTTC. Translation gives CASSSFGGLYGYTF. The V and J genes are TRBV6-5 and TRBJ1-2; the D is unclear. The CDR3 has 14 amino acids. Germline values: CDR1 MNHEY, CDR2 SVGAGI. V was cut by 4 bases and J by 4 bases, with 13 bases left in between.

The chain couples TRBV18 to TRBJ2-2; D possibly corresponds to TRBD2 (6 bases). Germline loops: CDR1 KGHSH, CDR2 LQKENI. The CDR3 covers 15 residues. V was cut by 6 bases and J by 0 bases, with 11 bases left in between. The CDR3 DNA is TGTGCCAGCTCGTCAGCGGGCACGAACACCGGGGAGCTGTTTTTT. Translation gives CASSSAGTNTGELFF.

The chain has TRBV11-2 and TRBJ2-1; maybe TRBD1 (5 bases). The ends were cut back, 4 bases at V and 7 bases at J, with 17 bases in the middle. CDR3 size: 15 residues. In germline, CDR1 is SGHAT, CDR2 FQNNGV. The CDR3 reads CASSSLRAVPNEQFF. In nucleotides, the CDR3 is TGTGCCAGCAGCTCGCTCAGGGCGGTACCGAATGAGCAGTTCTTC.

The V gene is TRBV30, the J gene TRBJ2-7; D may match TRBD1 or TRBD2 (5 bases each). Trimming removed 5 bases at V and 4 bases at J, with 15 bases between. The germline gives CDR1 GTSNPN, CDR2 SVGIG (reference sequence). The CDR3 is 13 amino acids. DNA for the CDR3: TGTGCCTGGGGAACCGGGACGTCTTACGAGCAGTACTTC. Its protein product is CAWGTGTSYEQYF.

This chain connects TRBV27 to TRBJ1-2; possible D gene TRBD1, 5 bases. Germline V gives CDR1 MNHEY, CDR2 SMNVEV (reference sequence). The CDR3 runs 15 residues. V was trimmed by 6 bases and J by 5 bases, leaving 19 bases between them. The DNA of the CDR3 is TGTGCCAGCAGGGGGGAACAAGCTTTGTCTTATGGCTACACCTTC. It is translated as CASRGEQALSYGYTF.

The chain is built from TRBV7-2 and TRBJ1-2; no clear D. Deletions cut 2 bases from V and 5 bases from J, with 15 bases between. The CDR3 length is 15 residues. The germline V gene has CDR1 SGHTA and CDR2 FQGNSA. The CDR3 here is CASSLKGGSPYGYTF. The CDR3 nucleotides are TGTGCCAGCAGCTTAAAGGGCGGGTCTCCATATGGCTACACCTTC.

The chain has TRBV15 and TRBJ2-3, with D unresolved. The CDR3 has 15 residues. The V gene lost 1 base and the J gene lost 2 bases, with 10 bases spanning the gap. Germline V gene data show CDR1 as LNHNV and CDR2 as YYDKDF (reference sequence). CDR3 region: CATSRGRGDTDTQYF. For the CDR3, the DNA is TGTGCCACCAGCAGAGGGCGTGGGGACACAGATACGCAGTATTTT.

This clone is a singleton in its sample. The rearrangement joins TRBV5-1 to TRBJ1-2; D is unclear. This CDR3 has 13 amino acids. Trimming cost V 0 bases and J 2 bases, with 5 bases left between them. CDR1 and CDR2 (germline): SGHRS, YFSETQ. CDR3 DNA: TGCGCCAGCAGCTTGGGGGCGAACTATGGCTACACCTTC. This encodes CASSLGANYGYTF.

This CDR3 is CASSLRQGVNEQFF. The CDR3 nucleotides read TGTGCCAGCAGCCTAAGACAGGGGGTCAATGAGCAGTTCTTC. The rearrangement joins TRBV7-9 to TRBJ2-1, with TRBD1 identical over 9 bases. The junction had 5 bases not matched to a gene; V was cut back by 5 bases and J by 6 bases. In germline, CDR1 is SEHNR, CDR2 FQNEAQ (reference sequence). The CDR3 length is 14 residues. The whole variable domain, remainder taken from reference TRBV7-9 and TRBJ2-1, is DTGVSQNPRHKITKRGQNVTFRCDPISEHNRLYWYRQTLGQGPEFLTYFQNEAQLEKSRLLSDRFSAERPKGSFSTLEIQRTEQGDSAMYLCASSLRQGVNEQFFGPGTRLTVL.

In this sample, this clone turned up once. The chain employs TRBV5-1 and TRBJ2-2, with 10 bases matching TRBD1. The V segment lost 4 bases and the J segment 6 bases; nucleotides outside the gene matches: 3. This CDR3 spans 14 amino acids. Germline-derived CDR1 and CDR2 are SGHRS and YFSETQ. Here the CDR3 DNA reads TGCGCCAGCAGCCCGGGACAGGGGCCCGGGGAGCTGTTTTTT. It codes for CASSPGQGPGELFF.

The V call is TRBV29-1, the J call TRBJ2-7; TRBD1 matches 8 bases. The germline gives CDR1 SQVTM, CDR2 ANQGSEA. The J segment lost 7 bases and the V segment lost 2 bases, leaving 25 bases of the junction unmatched. The length of the CDR3 is 19 residues. The CDR3 DNA is TGCAGCGTTGAATATGCAGGAGGACAGGGATATACGACTACTGGGGAGCAGTACTTC. Protein product: CSVEYAGGQGYTTTGEQYF.

A few counts support this clone. The chain carries TRBV19 and TRBJ2-4; TRBD2 is a possible D gene (5 bases). Germline V gives CDR1 LNHDA, CDR2 SQIVND (reference sequence). This CDR3 is 15 amino acids long. V shed 6 bases and J shed 0 bases, with 12 bases lying between them. The CDR3 DNA sequence: TGTGCCAGTAGCCCTGGGCGGGTAGCCAAAAACATTCAGTACTTC. The encoded protein is CASSPGRVAKNIQYF.

V usage is TRBV27 and J usage is TRBJ1-1, with D maybe TRBD1 (5 bases). The germline V and J ends were trimmed by 10 bases and 0 bases, with 21 bases remaining between them. The CDR3 is 16 amino acids. Per the germline V gene, CDR1 is MNHEY and CDR2 is SMNVEV (reference sequence). For the CDR3, the DNA is TGTGCCACCCGAACTAACAGGTCCCCCATGAACACTGAAGCTTTCTTT. It is translated as CATRTNRSPMNTEAFF.

This rearrangement joins TRBV19 to TRBJ1-2; TRBD1 agrees at 11 bases. The germline gives CDR1 LNHDA, CDR2 SQIVND (reference sequence). This CDR3 spans 14 amino acids. V dropped 8 bases and J dropped 3; count of bases not matched to a gene: 5. CDR3 sequence reads: CASLPGQGDYGYTF. The CDR3, as DNA: TGTGCCAGTCTACCGGGACAGGGGGACTATGGCTACACCTTC. Combining the CDR3 with reference TRBV19 and TRBJ1-2 gives the whole variable domain DGGITQSPKYLFRKEGQNVTLSCEQNLNHDAMYWYRQDPGQGLRLIYYSQIVNDFQKGDIAEGYSVSREKKESFPLTVTSAQKNPTAFYLCASLPGQGDYGYTFGSGTRLTVV.

This chain connects TRBV10-3 to TRBJ2-3; TRBD1 agrees at 7 bases. From germline, CDR1 is ENHRY and CDR2 SYGVKD. The CDR3 spans 14 residues. V lost 7 bases to trimming and J lost 2 bases; unmatched junction nucleotides: 6. This CDR3 is CAIKTGANTDTQYF. CDR3 sequence (DNA): TGTGCCATCAAAACAGGGGCGAACACAGATACGCAGTATTTT.